The rows below give T cell receptor beta chains drawn from one sample of a study of post-analysis software for immune sequencing data. Each CDR3 protein is one row after TCRdb ran MiXCR on the PCR reads. The table lists roughly 400,000 distinct CDR3 sequences, about 39% of them singletons. The specimen sequenced was blood. Source of these receptors: a girl under 10 years old with multiple sclerosis. Each CDR3 is given with its conserved first and last residue. Each record gives: D gene, J gene, clone size, CDR3 length, V gene, CDR3 DNA, CDR3 protein. D genes are given only for firm matches. Clone sizes are given selectively: once, few, many, or a class where the clone is expanded.

>TRBD1|TRBJ1-2|-|14|TRBV12-3/TRBV12-4
TGTGCCAGCAGTTTACAGGGGGACCACTATGGCTACACCTTC
CASSLQGDHYGYTF
>-|TRBJ2-5|-|15|TRBV7-9
TGTGCCAGCAGCTTGATTACAGGGTTTCAGGAGACCCAGTACTTC
CASSLITGFQETQYF
>-|TRBJ1-6|few|15|TRBV15
TGTGCCACCAGCAGCCTCAGCTCCTATAATTCACCCCTCCACTTT
CATSSLSSYNSPLHF
>TRBD1|TRBJ2-2|-|14|TRBV18
TGTGCCAGCTCACCACAGGGGGCCAACGGGGAGCTGTTTTTT
CASSPQGANGELFF
>-|TRBJ2-7|-|14|TRBV25-1
TGTGCCAGCAGTGAGTCGGCTTCGGTTTACGAGCAGTACTTC
CASSESASVYEQYF
>-|TRBJ1-1|few|12|TRBV3-1
TGTGCCAGCAGCCGCGCCGGATCCGAAGCTTTCTTT
CASSRAGSEAFF
>TRBD2|TRBJ2-1|many|14|TRBV4-1
TGCGCCAGCAGCCAAGGCCTAGCGGGGAGTGAGCAGTTCTTC
CASSQGLAGSEQFF
>-|TRBJ2-3|-|15|TRBV11-2
TGTGCCAGCAGCTTAGGTGGAAACCCCACAGATACGCAGTATTTT
CASSLGGNPTDTQYF
>-|TRBJ2-3|few|16|TRBV20-1
TGCAGTGCTAGAGACCCAAGGAGGGCCCAGCGAGATACGCAGTATTTT
CSARDPRRAQRDTQYF
>-|TRBJ2-5|-|16|TRBV7-2
TGTGCCGGCAGCTCTCACGTCGGAAGGGTCCAAGAGACCCAGTACTTC
CAGSSHVGRVQETQYF
>TRBD1|TRBJ1-5|few|20|TRBV12-3/TRBV12-4
TGTGCCAGCAGTTTGATTTTCCGGGACAGGGAACAATATAGCAATCAGCCCCAGCATTTT
CASSLIFRDREQYSNQPQHF
>TRBD2|TRBJ2-1|-|14|TRBV25-1
TGTGCCAGCAGCTACCTAACTAGCGACAATGAGCAGTTCTTC
CASSYLTSDNEQFF
>TRBD1|TRBJ2-3|-|15|TRBV4-1
TGCGCCAGCATAGCAACAGGGGGCAGGTCGGATACGCAGTATTTT
CASIATGGRSDTQYF
>TRBD2|TRBJ2-1|-|15|TRBV10-2
TGCGCCAGCAGATTAGCGGGGGGAACTTCGTATGAGCAGTTCTTC
CASRLAGGTSYEQFF
>-|TRBJ2-1|few|13|TRBV9
TGTGCCAGCAGCGTAGGAGCTCACAATGAGCAGTTCTTC
CASSVGAHNEQFF
>-|TRBJ2-1|once|15|TRBV28
TGTGTCAGCAGTTTTCCTGGGCTTTTGTACAATGAGCAGTTCTTC
CVSSFPGLLYNEQFF
>-|TRBJ2-7|few|15|TRBV29-1
TGCAGCGTTGAAGATCGGGGGACAGCCTCCTACGAGCAGTACTTC
CSVEDRGTASYEQYF
>TRBD1|TRBJ2-3|-|15|TRBV5-1
TGCGCCAGCAGGTCCGACAGGGTTCCGGGAGATACGCAGTATTTT
CASRSDRVPGDTQYF
>TRBD2|TRBJ2-1|few|14|TRBV28
TGTGCCAGCAGTTTTGGTGGGAGGGCGGATGAGCAGTTCTTC
CASSFGGRADEQFF
>-|TRBJ2-1|-|15|TRBV10-3
TGTGCCATCAAGATGTCGGCAGCCCTCTACAATGAGCAGTTCTTC
CAIKMSAALYNEQFF
>-|TRBJ2-7|-|14|TRBV21-1
TGTGCCAGCAGCAAAGATGTTGGGCGCTACGAGCAGTACTTC
CASSKDVGRYEQYF
>TRBD2|TRBJ2-1|-|16|TRBV4-2
TGTGCCAGCAGCCAAGATCTAACTAGCGGGAGCAATGAGCAGTTCTTC
CASSQDLTSGSNEQFF
>TRBD2|TRBJ2-7|few|14|TRBV3-1
TGTGCCAGCAGCCGCCGGGACTACCTCTACGAGCAGTACTTC
CASSRRDYLYEQYF
>-|TRBJ2-7|-|15|TRBV5-6
TGTGCCAGCAGCTTGAAGGGGGGGCGCGTATACGAGCAGTACTTC
CASSLKGGRVYEQYF
>-|TRBJ2-1|few|13|TRBV5-5
TGTGCCAGCAGCCCTGGTAGCAGCAATGAGCAGTTCTTC
CASSPGSSNEQFF
>TRBD2|TRBJ2-3|few|15|TRBV7-3
TGTGCCAGCGCCAGGACTAGCGGGAGTGCAGATACGCAGTATTTT
CASARTSGSADTQYF
>TRBD2|TRBJ2-1|few|14|TRBV28
TGTGCCAGCAGCATAGCGGGAGACGGCAATGAGCAGTTCTTC
CASSIAGDGNEQFF
>TRBD2|TRBJ2-4|few|17|TRBV7-3
TGTGCCAGCAGTCAGGTGTCGGGAGGGGTCGGCAAAAACATTCAGTACTTC
CASSQVSGGVGKNIQYF
>-|TRBJ2-7|-|13|TRBV27
TGTGCCACCGCGCCGGGGATTTCCTACGAGCAGTACTTC
CATAPGISYEQYF
>TRBD2|TRBJ2-1|few|15|TRBV20-1
TGCAGTGCTAGATCCTGGAGCGGGGATTACAATGAGCAGTTCTTC
CSARSWSGDYNEQFF
>TRBD1|TRBJ1-1|-|15|TRBV29-1
TGCAGCGTTGAAGGGACAGGGGGATGGAACACTGAAGCTTTCTTT
CSVEGTGGWNTEAFF
>-|TRBJ1-5|-|16|TRBV7-8
TGTGCCAGCAGCCCGGTCAGGACACTCGGCAATCAGCCCCAGCATTTT
CASSPVRTLGNQPQHF
>TRBD2|TRBJ2-1|few|14|TRBV20-1
TGCAGCGCGACTAGCGGGGCATCCTACAATGAGCAGTTCTTC
CSATSGASYNEQFF
>TRBD1|TRBJ2-3|-|14|TRBV29-1
TGCAGCGTTGTCGGACAGGGGGCCGCAGATACGCAGTATTTT
CSVVGQGAADTQYF
>-|TRBJ2-1|-|13|TRBV29-1
TGCAGCGTTGGAGGACTACTTTACAATGAGCAGTTCTTC
CSVGGLLYNEQFF
>TRBD1|TRBJ1-2|few|14|TRBV20-1
TGCAGTGCAACAGGACAGGGAGGACGCTATGGCTACACCTTC
CSATGQGGRYGYTF
>-|TRBJ1-2|-|16|TRBV28
TGTGCCAGCAGTTCGCCAAGCCTAGGGAACCGCTATGGCTACACCTTC
CASSSPSLGNRYGYTF
>-|TRBJ1-1|-|15|TRBV28
TGTGCCAGCAGTTTATACGGAGAGGAAAACACTGAAGCTTTCTTT
CASSLYGEENTEAFF
>-|TRBJ1-2|-|14|TRBV28
TGTGCCAGCAGTTTATCCCAACAGATGAGGGGCTACACCTTC
CASSLSQQMRGYTF
>-|TRBJ2-3|-|13|TRBV5-1
TGCGCCAGCAGCTCGGACTCCACAGATACCCAGTATTTT
CASSSDSTDTQYF
>TRBD2|TRBJ2-7|-|17|TRBV7-9
TGTGCCAGCAGCTTAGTATTTTCCGTGGGGGGGAAACGCGAGCAGTACTTC
CASSLVFSVGGKREQYF
>-|TRBJ2-4|-|12|TRBV7-2
TGTGCCAGCAGCTTAGCCTGGGGGGAGCAGTACTTC
CASSLAWGEQYF
>-|TRBJ2-3|-|15|TRBV28
TGTGCCAGCAGGATTACAGGGACCCTCACAGATACGCAGTATTTT
CASRITGTLTDTQYF
>-|TRBJ2-7|-|14|TRBV12-3/TRBV12-4
TGTGCCAGCAGTTTCCGGGGGCGAGGCTACGAGCAGTACTTC
CASSFRGRGYEQYF
>-|TRBJ1-5|few|14|TRBV7-2
TGTGCCAGCAGCTCGGACGGGCACGATCAGCCCCAGCATTTT
CASSSDGHDQPQHF
>TRBD1|TRBJ2-7|-|13|TRBV10-3
TGTGCCATCACGACAGGGCTCTCCTACGAGCAGTACTTC
CAITTGLSYEQYF
>-|TRBJ2-1|-|14|TRBV28
TGTGCTAGCAGTTTAGGCGGGGTTTTGCGGGAGCAGTTCTTC
CASSLGGVLREQFF
>-|TRBJ2-5|few|14|TRBV2
TGTGCCAGCCCCGGGGGAGCATTCCAAGAGACCCAGTACTTC
CASPGGAFQETQYF
>-|TRBJ1-2|-|12|TRBV29-1
TGCAGCGTTGACCTAGGGGAGGTTGCCTACACCTTC
CSVDLGEVAYTF